Listed here are 26 T cell receptor beta chains from one sample, sequenced in a study of vaccination and CD4 T cells after COVID-19. TCRdb redid the calling of the PCR reads with MiXCR, one entry per CDR3 protein. This sample has about 33,000 distinct CDR3 sequences, with about 35% found just once. Indicated time point: late sampling 161 to 241 days after vaccination in a few convalescent patients. The starting material was CD4+ T cells from blood, obtained about 7 months after SARS-CoV-2 vaccination. Receptor source: a human donor who had recovered from COVID-19.

J is TRBJ2-2 and V is TRBV23-1, with a tentative D call TRBD1 (6 bases). TRBV23-1 is identified as an open reading frame with a role that is uncertain. The CDR3 extends over 17 amino acids. Between the trimmed V and J ends, which lost 2 bases and 0 bases, there was a span of 13 bases. The CDR3 loop reads CASSQISDRANTGELFF. The CDR3 bases are TGCGCCAGCAGTCAAATCTCGGACAGAGCGAACACCGGGGAGCTGTTTTTT.

This clonotype was recorded only once. The chain couples TRBV6-1 to TRBJ2-1; 8 nucleotides line up with TRBD2. Germline lookup yields CDR1 MNHNS and CDR2 SASEGT. V dropped 5 bases and J dropped 6; count of bases not matched to a gene: 15. The CDR3 covers 17 residues. CDR3 DNA sequence: TGTGCCAGCAGTCGACGCTCAGCGGGAGAATCGACCAATGAGCAGTTCTTC. This codes for CASSRRSAGESTNEQFF.

The chain employs TRBV20-1 and TRBJ1-1; 7 bases are a match to TRBD1. V lost 3 bases, J lost 2 bases, and 9 bases stayed unmatched. Germline V gene sequence: CDR1 DFQATT, CDR2 SNEGSKA (reference sequence). The CDR3 spans 15 residues. The chain's CDR3 is CSARGTTGLNTEAFF. The CDR3 nucleotides are TGCAGTGCTAGGGGAACGACAGGGCTTAACACTGAAGCTTTCTTT.

This clonotype was counted between two and nine times. The chain couples TRBV6-1 to TRBJ2-5; D is unresolved. In germline, CDR1 is MNHNS, CDR2 SASEGT. V shed 6 bases and J shed 5 bases, with 10 bases lying between them. CDR3 length equals 12 residues. Here the CDR3 reads CASRARVETQYF. CDR3 sequence (DNA): TGTGCCAGCAGGGCGCGTGTCGAGACCCAGTACTTC.

This clonotype showed up just a few times. This rearrangement joins TRBV23-1 to TRBJ2-7; possible D gene TRBD1, 5 bases. TRBV23-1 is an open reading frame, and its role is uncertain. This CDR3 is 15 amino acids long. The germline V and J ends were trimmed by 3 bases and 3 bases, with 15 bases remaining between them. The CDR3 protein is CASSQTYRYHYEQYF. DNA of the CDR3: TGCGCCAGCAGTCAGACTTACAGGTACCACTACGAGCAGTACTTC.

This clonotype showed up just once. The rearrangement joins TRBV20-1 to TRBJ2-7; 8 nucleotides match TRBD1. The germline V gene has CDR1 DFQATT and CDR2 SNEGSKA (reference sequence). The CDR3 runs 15 residues. The ends lost 2 bases at V and 2 bases at J; junction bases unmatched: 8. CDR3 in amino acids: CSARLDRGGTYEQYF. The CDR3 bases are TGCAGTGCTAGACTAGACAGGGGTGGCACCTACGAGCAGTACTTC.

The chain couples TRBV4-2 to TRBJ2-3; the D is unclear. Per germline, CDR1 LGHNA and CDR2 YNFKEQ. V was clipped by 4 bases and J by 2 bases, with 13 bases between them. The CDR3 totals 15 residues. CDR3 in DNA: TGTGCCAGCAGCCCGAAACTGTCCGACACAGATACGCAGTATTTT. Encoded protein: CASSPKLSDTDTQYF.

The rearrangement links TRBV28 to TRBJ2-5; no clear D gene. Germline CDR1 reads MDHEN; CDR2 reads SYDVKM. The CDR3 sequence is 14 residues long. V was shortened by 5 bases and J by 3 bases, with 13 bases between the two germline ends. This CDR3 reads CASSHPTGKETQYF. CDR3 nucleotides: TGTGCCAGCAGTCACCCGACTGGAAAAGAGACCCAGTACTTC.

The V call is TRBV19, the J call TRBJ1-1; D is unclear. This CDR3 is 10 amino acids long. From germline, CDR1 is LNHDA and CDR2 SQIVND (reference sequence). Trimming pared 8 bases from V and 2 bases from J, leaving 3 bases between. The CDR3 protein is CASRNTEAFF. The DNA of the CDR3 is TGTGCCAGTCGCAACACTGAAGCTTTCTTT.

This clonotype was seen a handful of times. The rearrangement joins TRBV20-1 to TRBJ1-1; tentative D call: TRBD1 (5 bases). CDR1 and CDR2 (germline): DFQATT, SNEGSKA (reference sequence). V was trimmed by 0 bases and J by 7 bases, leaving 12 bases between them. This CDR3 spans 13 amino acids. The DNA for the CDR3 is TGCAGTGCTAGAGATATGGGGCCTCGTGAAGCTTTCTTT. Residues: CSARDMGPREAFF.

V is TRBV2 and J is TRBJ2-7; 7 nucleotides agree with TRBD1. Germline CDR1 SNHLY, CDR2 FYNNEI. The ends lost 6 bases at V and 2 bases at J; junction bases unmatched: 7. The CDR3 sequence is 14 residues long. In DNA form, the CDR3 reads TGTGCCAGCAGCGAACCGGGACAGACCTACGAGCAGTACTTC. Protein product: CASSEPGQTYEQYF.

This clonotype turned up a few times. The chain links TRBV5-4 to TRBJ2-7, with TRBD1 matching 7 bases. The ends lost 3 bases at V and 3 bases at J; junction bases unmatched: 12. The CDR3 spans 16 residues. CDR1 and CDR2 from the germline V gene are SGHNT and YYREEE (reference sequence). The CDR3 sequence: CASSSASGQPHYEQYF. The CDR3 nucleotides read TGTGCCAGCAGCTCGGCTTCGGGACAGCCTCACTACGAGCAGTACTTC.

The rearrangement uses TRBV6-1 and TRBJ1-2, with 7 positions matching TRBD1. Trimming took 5 bases from V and 5 from J; bases not matched to a gene: 11. This CDR3 spans 15 amino acids. The germline V gene has CDR1 MNHNS and CDR2 SASEGT. The CDR3 here is CASSTSPGTVYGYTF. In nucleotides, the CDR3 is TGTGCCAGCAGTACCTCACCCGGGACAGTATATGGCTACACCTTC.

The gene calls are TRBV30 and TRBJ2-3; D not certain. Deletions cut 0 bases from V and 3 bases from J, with 4 bases between. CDR1 GTSNPN and CDR2 SVGIG come from the germline V gene (reference sequence). This CDR3 is 12 amino acids long. This chain's CDR3 is CAWSVETDTQYF. CDR3 nucleotide sequence: TGTGCCTGGAGTGTTGAGACAGATACGCAGTATTTT.

This clonotype has just one count. The chain couples TRBV6-5 to TRBJ1-3; TRBD1 aligns across 9 bases. V lost 4 bases to trimming and J lost 2 bases; unmatched junction nucleotides: 3. The CDR3 is 15 amino acids. From germline, CDR1 is MNHEY and CDR2 SVGAGI. The CDR3 loop reads CASSLTGGTGNTIYF. As DNA, the CDR3 is TGTGCCAGCAGTTTAACAGGGGGCACTGGAAACACCATATATTTT.

The chain couples TRBV6-1 to TRBJ1-2; unclear D gene. CDR1 is MNHNS, CDR2 SASEGT, per germline. CDR3 size: 15 residues. Trimming removed 2 bases at V and 8 bases at J, with 18 bases between. The CDR3 DNA follows: TGTGCCAGCAGTGAATTGGAGGGCGCGACCGGGGGCTACACCTTC. This gives the protein CASSELEGATGGYTF.

This clonotype appeared a single time. The V and J genes are TRBV24-1 and TRBJ2-7; the match to TRBD1 covers 7 bases. Germline V CDR1 and CDR2: KGHDR, SFDVKD. Trimming cost V 2 bases and J 1 base; bases outside gene matches: 4. This CDR3 spans 15 amino acids. CDR3 bases: TGTGCCACCAGTGATTCCCGGGACAGTTCCTACGAGCAGTACTTC. Protein product: CATSDSRDSSYEQYF.

V usage is TRBV6-2 or TRBV6-3 and J usage is TRBJ2-7, with D uncertain. Per the germline V gene, CDR1 is MNHEY and CDR2 is SVGEGT. This CDR3 is built from 16 residues. V was clipped by 2 bases and J by 0 bases, with 14 bases between them. The CDR3 sequence: CASSYGSGVHSYEQYF. The CDR3, as DNA: TGTGCCAGCAGTTACGGGTCTGGAGTACACTCCTACGAGCAGTACTTC.

This clonotype has only a few counts. The V gene is TRBV6-4, the J gene TRBJ2-3; 7 bases agree with TRBD2. Looked up from germline, CDR1 is MRHNA and CDR2 is SNTAGT. Losses at the gene ends were 7 bases for V and 4 bases for J; bases not matched to a gene: 8. This CDR3 is built from 14 residues. The CDR3 coding sequence is TGTGCCAGCAAACCGGGACTAAGTGCAGATACGCAGTATTTT. Translated, it gives CASKPGLSADTQYF.

The chain employs TRBV5-4 and TRBJ2-2; 7 positions match TRBD1. Per the germline V gene, CDR1 is SGHNT and CDR2 is YYREEE (reference sequence). Trimming at V came to 4 bases and at J to 0 bases, leaving 6 bases not matched to a gene. CDR3 size: 16 residues. In DNA form, the CDR3 reads TGTGCCAGCAGCCGTCCGGGACAGCCGAACACCGGGGAGCTGTTTTTT. Translated, it gives CASSRPGQPNTGELFF. Variable domain in full (rest from reference TRBV5-4 and TRBJ2-2): ETGVTQSPTHLIKTRGQQVTLRCSSQSGHNTVSWYQQALGQGPQFIFQYYREEENGRGNFPPRFSGLQFPNYSSELNVNALELDDSALYLCASSRPGQPNTGELFFGEGSRLTVL.

The chain joins TRBV2 to TRBJ2-5; D remains ambiguous. The CDR3 spans 11 residues. The germline gives CDR1 SNHLY, CDR2 FYNNEI. The V gene lost 6 bases and the J gene lost 5 bases, with 7 bases spanning the gap. The DNA of the CDR3 is TGTGCCAGCAGCAGTGTGGAGACCCAGTACTTC. Its protein is CASSSVETQYF.

This clonotype appeared a few times. The V and J genes are TRBV11-2 and TRBJ2-5; the D gene could be TRBD1 or TRBD2 (5 bases each). V lost 1 base, J lost 3 bases, and 12 bases lay in between. The CDR3 is 15 amino acids. Germline V gives CDR1 SGHAT, CDR2 FQNNGV. CDR3 coding DNA: TGTGCCAGCAGCTTAGGTGGGGGTTTCGAAGAGACCCAGTACTTC. Translated, it gives CASSLGGGFEETQYF.

The rearrangement links TRBV2 to TRBJ2-7, with a weak D call TRBD1 (5 bases). The CDR3 extends over 12 amino acids. Germline CDR1 SNHLY, CDR2 FYNNEI. V lost 6 bases, J lost 6 bases, and 12 bases lay in between. CDR3 bases: TGTGCCAGCAGGCCGGACATTACCGAGCAGTACTTC. This translates into CASRPDITEQYF.

V and J are TRBV19 and TRBJ2-7; 9 nucleotides agree with TRBD2. Losses at the gene ends were 4 bases for V and 3 bases for J; bases not matched to a gene: 16. From germline, CDR1 is LNHDA and CDR2 SQIVND (reference sequence). There are 18 residues in the CDR3. The CDR3 DNA is TGTGCCAGTAGTAGGGGCTATTCTGGTGGTAGCGGGGGCTACGAGCAGTACTTC. This sequence encodes CASSRGYSGGSGGYEQYF.

This clonotype turned up a few times. The chain is built from TRBV6-4 and TRBJ2-3, with no clear D. V lost 0 bases and J lost 1, with 5 bases in between. Germline V gives CDR1 MRHNA, CDR2 SNTAGT. The CDR3 runs 14 residues. The CDR3 sequence: CASSDSTGTDTQYF. The CDR3 coding sequence is TGTGCCAGCAGTGACTCGACGGGCACAGATACGCAGTATTTT.

The rearrangement links TRBV7-2 to TRBJ1-1; TRBD1 might be the D (6 bases). The CDR3 is 13 residues long. Trimming left V 5 bases short and J 1 base short, with 8 bases between. Germline CDR1 reads SGHTA; CDR2 reads FQGNSA. This chain's CDR3 is CASSIQGNTEAFF. CDR3 nucleotides: TGTGCCAGCAGCATACAGGGGAACACTGAAGCTTTCTTT.